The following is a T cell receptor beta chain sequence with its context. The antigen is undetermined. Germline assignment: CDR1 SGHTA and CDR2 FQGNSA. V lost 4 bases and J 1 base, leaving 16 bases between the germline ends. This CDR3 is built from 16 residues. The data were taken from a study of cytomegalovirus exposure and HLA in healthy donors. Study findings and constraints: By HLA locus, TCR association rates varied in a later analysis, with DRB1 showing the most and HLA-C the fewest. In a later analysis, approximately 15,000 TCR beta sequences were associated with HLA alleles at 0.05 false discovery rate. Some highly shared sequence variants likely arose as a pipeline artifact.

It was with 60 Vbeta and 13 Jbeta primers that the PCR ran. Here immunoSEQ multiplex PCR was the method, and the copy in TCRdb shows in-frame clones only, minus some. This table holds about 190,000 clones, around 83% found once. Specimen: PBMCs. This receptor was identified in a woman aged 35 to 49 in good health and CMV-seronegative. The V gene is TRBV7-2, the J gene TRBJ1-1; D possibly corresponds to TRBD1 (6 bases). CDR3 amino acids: CASSSRQVWGNTEAFF. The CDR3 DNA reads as TGTGCCAGCAGCTCCCGACAGGTTTGGGGGAACACTGAAGCTTTCTTT. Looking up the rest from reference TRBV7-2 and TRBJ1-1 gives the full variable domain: GAGVSQSPSNKVTEKGKDVELRCDPISGHTALYWYRQSLGQGLEFLIYFQGNSAPDKSGLPSDRFSAERTGGSVSTLTIQRTQQEDSAVYLCASSSRQVWGNTEAFFGQGTRLTVV.